This TCR beta chain stems from a study of glioma-infiltrating T cells after dendritic cell vaccination. About the study: At biweekly intervals, patients got three intradermal dendritic cell vaccine injections.

Overall study findings and caveats: Estimated pretreatment TIL content predicted outcome after dendritic cell vaccination. Only a small number of patients had complete blood and tumor samples.

Trimming pared 5 bases from V and 2 bases from J, leaving 3 bases between. Germline V gene data show CDR1 as SNHLY and CDR2 as FYNNEI. This CDR3 has 11 amino acids. Remarks on this clone: Its specificity is not known.

Data came from immunoSEQ multiplex PCR; TCRdb stores just in-frame clones and leaves some out. The repertoire holds 99,000 or so clones, with roughly 89% as singletons. Time point here: after dendritic cell vaccination, including at tumor progression/relapse. Before vaccination, two weeks after the third vaccination, and at progression, PBMC were collected. This TCR came from a human donor with glioblastoma. The rearrangement joins TRBV2 to TRBJ2-5; D is unresolved. Sequences were derived from blood, sampled after dendritic cell vaccination. The CDR3 DNA reads as TGTGCCAGCAGTACTCAAGAGACCCAGTACTTC. It encodes CASSTQETQYF.